Below, 24 T cell receptor beta chains from the same sample are listed, as sequenced in a study of blood T cell repertoires in COVID-19 (TCRdb year 2020). Library preparation employed the immunoSEQ multiplex PCR assay. Entries here come from immuneACCESS through TCRdb and include only in-frame sequences with V and J called. Some clones fail to appear in such tables; in the studies checked, an unresolved V gene covers under half of the shortfall, and the cause of the remainder is unknown. Counted in this sample were about 350,000 clones; more than 75% of them appeared once. Of the sample, 2.5% to 3% falls within the top ten clones. Material for sequencing was PBMCs or T cells enriched from blood (not recorded which). These receptors were collected from a young woman who had recovered from COVID-19.

CDR3: CASSPPSSGTPVHTF. DNA of the CDR3: TGTGCCAGCTCACCACCGAGCTCGGGTACTCCGGTCCACACCTTC. V gene TRBV18 combines with J gene TRBJ1-2; no clear D. V lost 0 bases and J 12 bases, leaving 20 bases between the germline ends. CDR3 length: 15 residues. Germline assignment: CDR1 KGHSH and CDR2 LQKENI.

The rearrangement uses TRBV19 and TRBJ2-7; tentative D call: TRBD1 (5 bases). The germline V gene encodes CDR1 LNHDA and CDR2 SQIVND (reference sequence). V was clipped by 6 bases and J by 2 bases, with 11 bases between them. This CDR3 comprises 13 residues. The CDR3 DNA sequence: TGTGCCAGTAGCTGGGGCACAACCTACGAGCAGTACTTC. Amino acid sequence: CASSWGTTYEQYF.

V gene TRBV5-1 combines with J gene TRBJ2-7; the match to TRBD2 covers 11 bases. Germline CDR1 and CDR2: SGHRS and YFSETQ. The V and J ends lost 0 bases and 4 bases, in that order; junction bases with no gene match: 3. The CDR3 covers 15 residues. CDR3 region: CASSLALAGGYEQYF. In DNA form, the CDR3 reads TGCGCCAGCAGCTTGGCCCTAGCGGGAGGTTACGAGCAGTACTTC.

The chain joins TRBV19 to TRBJ1-1; 8 nucleotides line up with TRBD1. CDR1 LNHDA and CDR2 SQIVND come from the germline V gene (reference sequence). V was clipped by 6 bases and J by 1 base; unmatched bases: 1. This CDR3 spans 13 amino acids. CDR3 protein: CASRGTGNTEAFF. As DNA, the CDR3 is TGTGCCAGTAGAGGGACAGGGAACACTGAAGCTTTCTTT.

The chain recombines TRBV7-9 with TRBJ2-3; TRBD2 matches 11 bases. Trimming took 6 bases from V and 5 from J; bases not matched to a gene: 10. Germline assignment: CDR1 SEHNR and CDR2 FQNEAQ (reference sequence). The CDR3 has 16 residues. The CDR3 reads CASSLLSGGAGDTQYF. The CDR3 DNA is TGTGCCAGCAGTCTTCTTAGCGGGGGGGCTGGAGATACGCAGTATTTT.

On this clone itself: Distinct nucleotide sequences in the sample also encode this CDR3. This chain uses TRBV15 with TRBJ1-5; unclear D gene. The length of the CDR3 is 13 residues. V shed 3 bases and J shed 5 bases, with 8 bases lying between them. Germline-derived CDR1 and CDR2 are LNHNV and YYDKDF (reference sequence). CDR3 sequence: CATSRERDQPQHF. The CDR3 nucleotides are TGTGCCACCAGCAGGGAACGGGATCAGCCCCAGCATTTT. The full variable domain, with the rest looked up from reference TRBV15 and TRBJ1-5, is DAMVIQNPRYQVTQFGKPVTLSCSQTLNHNVMYWYQQKSSQAPKLLFHYYDKDFNNEADTPDNFQSRRPNTSFCFLDIRSPGLGDTAMYLCATSRERDQPQHFGDGTRLSIL.

This rearrangement joins TRBV21-1 to TRBJ1-2; TRBD1, as called in the table, went unchecked against the DNA. TRBV21-1 is shown as a pseudogene. The CDR3 length is 17 residues. The CDR3 spells CASSKSASGAVNNGYTF. The CDR3 DNA is TGTGCCAGCAGCAAGAGCGCTTCAGGGGCAGTAAATAACGGCTACACCTTC.

The CDR3 is CASSEFRLHNEQFF. The CDR3 DNA is TGCGCCAGCAGTGAGTTCCGACTTCACAATGAGCAGTTCTTC. The chain is built from TRBV10-1 and TRBJ2-1; D gene ambiguous. The CDR3 is 14 amino acids. CDR1 WNHNN and CDR2 SYGVQD come from the germline V gene (reference sequence). Deletions cut 1 base from V and 5 bases from J, with 9 bases between.

V and J are TRBV29-1 and TRBJ1-2; unclear D gene. Trimming removed 4 bases from V and 6 bases from J, with 15 bases in between. The germline V gene has CDR1 SQVTM and CDR2 ANQGSEA. CDR3 size: 13 residues. The chain's CDR3 is CSVVAADSDGYTF. In DNA form, the CDR3 reads TGCAGCGTTGTTGCGGCCGACTCGGATGGCTACACCTTC.

Turning to this clone: This sample also contains other DNA sequences that code for the same CDR3. This chain links TRBV19 with TRBJ2-7, with TRBD2 matching over 7 bases. Germline CDR1 is LNHDA and CDR2 is SQIVND (reference sequence). The CDR3 totals 17 residues. After removal of 3 bases from V and 0 bases from J, the junction contained 11 bases not matched to a gene. The CDR3 region is CASSMGGLAGDSYEQYF. The CDR3 DNA is TGTGCCAGTAGTATGGGGGGACTCGCGGGGGACTCCTACGAGCAGTACTTC.

J is TRBJ2-3 and V is TRBV5-4; 8 bases fit TRBD2. CDR1 is SGHNT, CDR2 YYREEE, per germline (reference sequence). Losses at the gene ends were 1 base for V and 6 bases for J; bases not matched to a gene: 7. CDR3 length equals 15 residues. Here the CDR3 DNA reads TGTGCCAGCAGCTTGATAGCGGGGAGTGGGGATACGCAGTATTTT. This encodes CASSLIAGSGDTQYF.

The rearrangement uses TRBV5-1 and TRBJ2-7, with D maybe TRBD1 (5 bases). The CDR3 length is 15 residues. Germline V gene sequence: CDR1 SGHRS, CDR2 YFSETQ. V was trimmed by 2 bases and J by 0 bases, leaving 12 bases between them. The CDR3 region is CASSFPQGSSYEQYF. The DNA for the CDR3 is TGCGCCAGCAGCTTTCCGCAGGGTAGCTCCTACGAGCAGTACTTC.

This clone was seen a single time. The chain combines TRBV7-2 with TRBJ2-4; 12 bases are a match to TRBD2. The CDR3 spans 17 residues. V was pared by 5 bases and J by 2 bases, with 7 bases of the junction left unmatched. In germline, CDR1 is SGHTA, CDR2 FQGNSA. CDR3 bases: TGTGCCAGCAGCCCATACGGACTAGCGGGGCCCAAAAACATTCAGTACTTC. Translation: CASSPYGLAGPKNIQYF.

V usage is TRBV30 and J usage is TRBJ1-2; a possible D gene is TRBD1 (5 bases). CDR3 length: 14 residues. Germline V lookup: CDR1 GTSNPN, CDR2 SVGIG (reference sequence). V shed 3 bases and J shed 6 bases, with 17 bases lying between them. This CDR3 is CAWRKAGWKDGYTF. Here the CDR3 DNA reads TGTGCCTGGAGGAAGGCAGGGTGGAAAGATGGCTACACCTTC.

The V call is TRBV7-2, the J call TRBJ1-5; the match to TRBD1 covers 7 bases. In germline, CDR1 is SGHTA, CDR2 FQGNSA. The CDR3 extends over 14 amino acids. The V gene end was trimmed by 7 bases and the J gene end by 5 bases; junction bases not matched to a gene: 8. The CDR3 DNA follows: TGTGCCAGCAAACAGGGGTTCGGGGATCAGCCCCAGCATTTT. Protein: CASKQGFGDQPQHF.

The J gene is TRBJ1-2, the V gene TRBV24-1; D gene unclear. V was trimmed by 9 bases and J by 4 bases, leaving 11 bases between them. The CDR3 length is 12 residues. CDR1 and CDR2 (germline): KGHDR, SFDVKD. The CDR3 DNA sequence: TGTGCCACCTGGCAGAATCCCTATGGCTACACCTTC. It is translated as CATWQNPYGYTF.

This rearrangement joins TRBV6-5 to TRBJ2-7; D may be TRBD2 (6 bases). Germline V CDR1 and CDR2: MNHEY, SVGAGI. V dropped 6 bases and J dropped 3 bases, with 9 bases sitting between them. The CDR3 sequence is 12 residues long. The DNA for the CDR3 is TGTGCCAGCAGCGGGACTCTCTACGAGCAGTACTTC. This gives the protein CASSGTLYEQYF.

The table lists this clone with a few counts. The J gene is TRBJ1-1, the V gene TRBV7-9, with D perhaps TRBD1 (6 bases). Germline V lookup: CDR1 SEHNR, CDR2 FQNEAQ (reference sequence). This CDR3 has 15 residues. V lost 5 bases to trimming and J lost 1 base, with 14 bases between them. CDR3 amino acids: CASSTGTWGNTEAFF. CDR3 nucleotides: TGTGCCAGCAGCACCGGGACATGGGGGAACACTGAAGCTTTCTTT.

There are a few counts of this clone. This sequence joins TRBV29-1 and TRBJ1-1, with 10 bases lining up with TRBD1. Germline loops: CDR1 SQVTM, CDR2 ANQGSEA. J gave up 6 bases and V 7 bases, and 5 bases lay outside the gene matches. The CDR3 is made up of 12 amino acids. The CDR3 bases are TGCAGCGCGACCGGGACAGGGGCTGAAGCTTTCTTT. Translation gives CSATGTGAEAFF.

The genes are TRBV6-5 and TRBJ1-6; D may be TRBD1 (5 bases). The V and J ends lost 7 bases and 12 bases respectively, with 16 bases between them. This CDR3 spans 13 amino acids. Germline V gene data show CDR1 as MNHEY and CDR2 as SVGAGI. This CDR3 is CASTGPTGVPLHF. The CDR3 DNA is TGTGCCAGCACCGGACCCACGGGGGTACCCCTCCACTTT.

This chain connects TRBV5-1 to TRBJ1-2; no definite D call. Per the germline V gene, CDR1 is SGHRS and CDR2 is YFSETQ. The CDR3 runs to 14 residues. Trimming left V 6 bases short and J 8 bases short, with 20 bases between. CDR3 coding DNA: TGCGCCAGCACCACACTGGACGGACTCTACGGCTACACCTTC. Its translation: CASTTLDGLYGYTF.

The chain carries TRBV10-3 and TRBJ1-1, with D uncertain. The CDR3 is 10 residues long. The germline V gene encodes CDR1 ENHRY and CDR2 SYGVKD. V was cut by 10 bases and J by 7 bases, with 10 bases left in between. Here the CDR3 reads CATFGSEAFF. The DNA of the CDR3 is TGTGCCACCTTTGGCAGTGAAGCTTTCTTT.

The V gene is TRBV18, the J gene TRBJ1-1; D unclear. Germline assignment: CDR1 KGHSH and CDR2 LQKENI. V was clipped by 4 bases and J by 6 bases, with 15 bases between them. This CDR3 comprises 14 residues. The CDR3 reads CASSLSLGGAEAFF. In DNA, the CDR3 is TGTGCCAGCTCACTATCTCTTGGCGGGGCTGAAGCTTTCTTT.

This rearrangement joins TRBV3-1 (or the pseudogene TRBV3-2) to TRBJ2-3; 12 nucleotides agree with TRBD2. Germline V CDR1 and CDR2: LGHDT, YNNKEL (reference sequence). Trimming took 0 bases from V and 11 from J; bases not matched to a gene: 9. The length of the CDR3 is 16 residues. CDR3 nucleotide sequence: TGTGCCAGCAGCCAAGATCCGGGACTAGCGGGTCGAGGGCAGTATTTT. This codes for CASSQDPGLAGRGQYF.